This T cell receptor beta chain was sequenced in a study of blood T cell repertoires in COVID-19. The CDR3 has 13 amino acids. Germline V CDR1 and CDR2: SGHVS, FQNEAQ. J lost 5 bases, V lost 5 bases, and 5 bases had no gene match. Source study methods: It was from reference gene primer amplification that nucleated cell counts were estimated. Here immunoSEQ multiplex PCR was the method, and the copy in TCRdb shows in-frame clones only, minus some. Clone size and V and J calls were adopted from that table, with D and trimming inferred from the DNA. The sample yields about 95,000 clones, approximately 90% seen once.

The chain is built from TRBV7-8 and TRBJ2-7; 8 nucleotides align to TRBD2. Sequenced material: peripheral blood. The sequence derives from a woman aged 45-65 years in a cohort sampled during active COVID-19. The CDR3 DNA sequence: TGTGCCAGCAGCCGGCCGCGGGGGGACGAGCAGTACTTC. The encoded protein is CASSRPRGDEQYF.